The 31 T cell receptor beta chains below were found in one sample sequenced in a study of cytomegalovirus exposure and HLA in healthy donors. PCR was performed using 60 Vbeta and 13 Jbeta primers. Data came from immunoSEQ multiplex PCR; TCRdb stores just in-frame clones and leaves some out. The data show some 160,000 clones, 80% seen once. The sequenced sample consisted of PBMCs. These receptors originate from a male donor in good health and CMV-seronegative.

The CDR3 loop is CASSPDTNQPQHF. DNA for the CDR3: TGTGCCAGCTCACCGGACACCAATCAGCCCCAGCATTTT. V is TRBV18 and J is TRBJ1-5; D is possibly TRBD1 (5 bases). V lost 3 bases to trimming and J lost 3 bases, with 6 bases between them. Per germline, CDR1 KGHSH and CDR2 LQKENI. CDR3 length equals 13 residues.

The chain joins TRBV10-3 to TRBJ2-7; 14 positions match TRBD2. Germline CDR1 reads ENHRY; CDR2 reads SYGVKD. V shed 4 bases, J shed 9 bases, and the junction held 5 bases outside the gene matches. The CDR3 totals 14 residues. Here the CDR3 DNA reads TGTGCCATCAGTGGGGGACTAGCGGGGGAGCCGCAGTACTTC. This encodes CAISGGLAGEPQYF.

This clone was detected a few times. At the DNA level, this CDR3 is encoded by other sequences in the same sample as well. This rearrangement joins TRBV9 to TRBJ2-1; 13 bases agree with TRBD2. Germline-derived CDR1 and CDR2 are SGDLS and YYNGEE. The V gene end was trimmed by 0 bases and the J gene end by 6 bases; junction bases not matched to a gene: 0. This CDR3 is 15 amino acids long. CDR3 protein: CASSVGTSGGNEQFF. The CDR3 nucleotides are TGTGCCAGCAGCGTAGGGACTAGCGGGGGCAATGAGCAGTTCTTC.

The J gene is TRBJ1-2, the V gene TRBV9, with unresolved D. The CDR3 covers 12 residues. V lost 0 bases and J 8 bases, leaving 8 bases between the germline ends. The V gene's germline CDR1 is SGDLS and CDR2 YYNGEE. The CDR3 sequence: CASSVGREGYTF. The CDR3 DNA reads TGTGCCAGCAGCGTAGGGAGGGAAGGCTACACCTTC.

The chain carries TRBV19 and TRBJ2-1, with D perhaps matching TRBD1 (7 bases). The V gene lost 8 bases and the J gene lost 7 bases, with 15 bases spanning the gap. CDR1 is LNHDA and CDR2 is SQIVND in the germline V gene (reference sequence). CDR3 size: 13 residues. CDR3: CASGQGGWNEQFF. DNA of the CDR3: TGTGCCAGTGGCCAGGGGGGATGGAATGAGCAGTTCTTC. The variable domain in full, completed from reference TRBV19 and TRBJ2-1, reads DGGITQSPKYLFRKEGQNVTLSCEQNLNHDAMYWYRQDPGQGLRLIYYSQIVNDFQKGDIAEGYSVSREKKESFPLTVTSAQKNPTAFYLCASGQGGWNEQFFGPGTRLTVL.

This clone appeared a few times. The gene calls are TRBV18 and TRBJ2-5; D is possibly TRBD1 (5 bases). With 3 bases removed from V and 4 bases from J, the gap between germline ends came to 18 bases. This CDR3 region has 16 residues. Germline loops: CDR1 KGHSH, CDR2 LQKENI. The CDR3 DNA follows: TGTGCCAGCTCACCCGTAGTCACAACAGGTGGAGAGACCCAGTACTTC. It codes for CASSPVVTTGGETQYF.

The chain employs TRBV7-6 and TRBJ1-1; D is possibly TRBD1 (5 bases). Germline CDR1 and CDR2: SGHVS and FNYEAQ. V was pared by 3 bases and J by 1 base, with 12 bases between. The CDR3 runs to 15 residues. CDR3 loop: CASSLGGIRNTEAFF. Written as DNA, the CDR3 is TGTGCCAGCAGCTTGGGGGGAATCAGGAACACTGAAGCTTTCTTT. The full variable domain, its missing parts supplied by reference TRBV7-6 and TRBJ1-1, is GAGVSQSPRYKVTKRGQDVALRCDPISGHVSLYWYRQALGQGPEFLTYFNYEAQQDKSGLPNDRFSAERPEGSISTLTIQRTEQRDSAMYRCASSLGGIRNTEAFFGQGTRLTVV.

The chain links TRBV5-1 to TRBJ2-2, with 7 bases aligning to TRBD1. The V gene's germline CDR1 is SGHRS and CDR2 YFSETQ. The CDR3 is 16 amino acids. V lost 4 bases and J lost 1; bases outside the gene matches: 7. The CDR3, as DNA: TGCGCCAGCAGCCCTAGGGACAGTCGGAACACCGGGGAGCTGTTTTTT. It codes for CASSPRDSRNTGELFF.

Only a few counts were recorded for this clone. The CDR3 here is CASSYSGPVSGNTIYF. DNA for the CDR3: TGTGCCAGCAGTTACTCGGGCCCAGTCTCTGGAAACACCATATATTTT. The J gene is TRBJ1-3, the V gene TRBV6-5; D ambiguous. V lost 0 bases to trimming and J lost 0 bases, with 9 bases between them. Germline-derived CDR1 and CDR2 are MNHEY and SVGAGI. The CDR3 is made up of 16 amino acids.

This chain joins TRBV27 and TRBJ1-1; perhaps TRBD1 as D (5 bases). The CDR3 spans 13 residues. The germline gives CDR1 MNHEY, CDR2 SMNVEV (reference sequence). The CDR3 is CSSLGGLDTEAFF. For the CDR3, the DNA is TGTTCCTCGTTGGGGGGTTTGGACACTGAAGCTTTCTTT.

This chain connects TRBV6-5 to TRBJ1-2; D perhaps matches TRBD1 (6 bases). CDR1 and CDR2 from the germline V gene are MNHEY and SVGAGI. This CDR3 is 13 amino acids long. V shed 5 bases and J shed 7 bases, with 14 bases lying between them. The chain's CDR3 is CASSRQKGVGYTF. Written as DNA, the CDR3 is TGTGCCAGCAGTCGGCAAAAGGGGGTTGGCTACACCTTC.

This clone showed up just once. The V and J genes are TRBV5-1 and TRBJ2-2, with TRBD2 identical over 7 bases. After removal of 2 bases from V and 1 base from J, the junction contained 2 bases not matched to a gene. Germline loops: CDR1 SGHRS, CDR2 YFSETQ. The CDR3 length is 15 residues. The DNA of the CDR3 is TGCGCCAGCAGCTTACAGCGGGGGAACACCGGGGAGCTGTTTTTT. Translation gives CASSLQRGNTGELFF.

This chain links TRBV6-1 with TRBJ1-5; TRBD1 is a possible D gene (5 bases). V gave up 8 bases and J gave up 7 bases, with 21 bases separating them. Germline V lookup: CDR1 MNHNS, CDR2 SASEGT. The CDR3 runs 15 residues. CDR3 bases: TGTGCCAGCCGCCTGGGGCAGGTGATGGCCCAGCCCCAGCATTTT. Translated, it gives CASRLGQVMAQPQHF.

The chain links TRBV7-9 to TRBJ2-7; the D gene is possibly TRBD2 (5 bases). The CDR3 consists of 12 residues. Germline V lookup: CDR1 SEHNR, CDR2 FQNEAQ (reference sequence). V gave up 5 bases and J gave up 7 bases, with 12 bases separating them. This CDR3 reads CASSPNRGEQYF. For the CDR3, the DNA is TGTGCCAGCAGCCCAAACAGAGGGGAGCAGTACTTC.

This clone turned up a few times. The chain carries TRBV14 and TRBJ2-7; 7 nucleotides agree with TRBD2. With 6 bases clipped from V and 6 bases from J, the junction kept 5 bases outside the gene matches. CDR1 and CDR2 (germline): SGHDN, FVKESK. The CDR3 loop spans 12 amino acids. The CDR3: CASREAGFEQYF. The CDR3 bases are TGTGCCAGCAGAGAAGCGGGGTTCGAGCAGTACTTC.

J is TRBJ2-7 and V is TRBV2; 8 nucleotides agree with TRBD2. Germline values: CDR1 SNHLY, CDR2 FYNNEI. The ends lost 7 bases at V and 9 bases at J; junction bases unmatched: 11. The CDR3 extends over 13 amino acids. CDR3 in amino acids: CASKVAGGPWQYF. DNA for the CDR3: TGTGCCAGCAAGGTGGCGGGGGGCCCATGGCAGTACTTC.

The DNA for the CDR3 is TGTGCCAGCAGCTCCGGGTCAGGGAACGGAGGCTACACCTTC. As protein: CASSSGSGNGGYTF. The J gene is TRBJ1-2, the V gene TRBV7-9; tentative D call: TRBD1 (5 bases). The V gene's germline CDR1 is SEHNR and CDR2 FQNEAQ (reference sequence). The germline V and J ends were trimmed by 4 bases and 8 bases, with 17 bases remaining between them. This CDR3 is 14 amino acids long.

This sequence joins TRBV5-8 and TRBJ1-6; 10 bases agree with TRBD1. The trim removed 5 bases at V and 0 bases at J, leaving 11 bases unmatched. CDR1 SGHTS and CDR2 YDEGEE come from the germline V gene. This CDR3 contains 19 residues. CDR3 residues: CASSYSRDRGDSYNSPLHF. Here the CDR3 DNA reads TGTGCCAGCAGTTACAGCCGGGACAGGGGTGACTCCTATAATTCACCCCTCCACTTT.

The chain couples TRBV10-3 to TRBJ2-2; tentative D call: TRBD2 (5 bases). There are 14 residues in the CDR3. The V end was cut by 4 bases, the J end by 5 bases, with 11 bases between. The germline V gene has CDR1 ENHRY and CDR2 SYGVKD. The CDR3 loop is CAISGVRDTGELFF. The CDR3 DNA reads TGTGCCATCAGTGGGGTTCGGGATACCGGGGAGCTGTTTTTT.

The V gene is TRBV5-1, the J gene TRBJ1-1; D is undetermined. CDR3 size: 15 residues. The V gene lost 1 base and the J gene lost 0 bases, with 10 bases spanning the gap. Germline assignment: CDR1 SGHRS and CDR2 YFSETQ. The DNA for the CDR3 is TGCGCCAGCAGCTTGAGGCAGCGATTGAACACTGAAGCTTTCTTT. This encodes CASSLRQRLNTEAFF.

The CDR3 is CASSESDKGGDTEAFF. The CDR3 DNA reads TGTGCCAGCAGTGAATCGGATAAGGGAGGGGACACTGAAGCTTTCTTT. The rearrangement links TRBV2 to TRBJ1-1, with D possibly matching TRBD1 (5 bases). CDR3 length equals 16 residues. Trimming cost V 2 bases and J 3 bases, with 16 bases left between them. Germline CDR1 is SNHLY and CDR2 is FYNNEI.

This clone was counted only a few times. The rearrangement uses TRBV18 and TRBJ1-5; D unresolved. V lost 9 bases, J lost 1 base, and 10 bases lay in between. Germline CDR1 is KGHSH and CDR2 is LQKENI. The CDR3 length is 13 residues. This CDR3 is CASSWESNQPQHF. Written as DNA, the CDR3 is TGTGCCAGTTCATGGGAGAGCAATCAGCCCCAGCATTTT.

The V gene is TRBV6-4, the J gene TRBJ1-2, with D uncertain. The CDR3 length is 14 residues. The germline gives CDR1 MRHNA, CDR2 SNTAGT. V was trimmed by 6 bases and J by 3 bases, leaving 14 bases between them. The CDR3 sequence is CASRDRVGDYGYTF. In DNA form, the CDR3 reads TGTGCCAGCAGGGATAGGGTCGGGGACTATGGCTACACCTTC.

This clone was observed a handful of times. V usage is TRBV7-2 and J usage is TRBJ1-6; D is perhaps TRBD1 (5 bases). Trimming removed 1 base at V and 11 bases at J, with 15 bases between. The CDR3 runs to 15 residues. Per germline, CDR1 SGHTA and CDR2 FQGNSA. CDR3 protein: CASSLVSGPRAPLHF. CDR3 nucleotide sequence: TGTGCCAGCAGCTTAGTGTCGGGCCCCAGGGCACCCCTCCACTTT.

In DNA, the CDR3 is TGTGCCATCAGGACAGGGTTTAGGCCCTACAATGAGCAGTTCTTC. It is translated as CAIRTGFRPYNEQFF. The chain employs TRBV10-3 and TRBJ2-1; TRBD1 aligns across 7 bases. The germline V gene encodes CDR1 ENHRY and CDR2 SYGVKD. The CDR3 spans 15 residues. The V and J ends lost 6 bases and 2 bases, in that order; junction bases with no gene match: 7.

The chain carries TRBV13 and TRBJ1-2, with 7 bases lining up with TRBD1. Unmatched junction bases numbered 10, after V lost 5 bases and J lost 4 bases. This CDR3 has 15 amino acids. Germline-derived CDR1 and CDR2 are PRHDT and FYEKMQ (reference sequence). The CDR3: CASSARDSPLYGYTF. DNA of the CDR3: TGTGCCAGCAGCGCCCGGGACAGCCCGCTCTATGGCTACACCTTC. The entire variable domain, with the rest obtained from reference TRBV13 and TRBJ1-2, is as follows: AAGVIQSPRHLIKEKRETATLKCYPIPRHDTVYWYQQGPGQDPQFLISFYEKMQSDKGSIPDRFSAQQFSDYHSELNMSSLELGDSALYFCASSARDSPLYGYTFGSGTRLTVV.

This CDR3 reads CASSSQRGGRETQYF. CDR3 DNA sequence: TGTGCCAGCAGCTCTCAGCGGGGGGGCCGAGAGACCCAGTACTTC. This chain joins TRBV11-2 and TRBJ2-5; 10 positions match TRBD2. The CDR3 spans 15 residues. CDR1 and CDR2 from the germline V gene are SGHAT and FQNNGV. With V trimmed by 4 bases and J by 4 bases, 6 bases remained unmatched. Supplemented by reference TRBV11-2 and TRBJ2-5, the full variable domain reads EAGVAQSPRYKIIEKRQSVAFWCNPISGHATLYWYQQILGQGPKLLIQFQNNGVVDDSQLPKDRFSAERLKGVDSTLKIQPAKLEDSAVYLCASSSQRGGRETQYFGPGTRLLVL.

This clone was seen more than once but under ten times. V usage is TRBV6-4 and J usage is TRBJ1-1, with D maybe TRBD1 (5 bases). The CDR3 loop spans 13 amino acids. V shed 5 bases and J shed 3 bases, with 10 bases lying between them. Germline assignment: CDR1 MRHNA and CDR2 SNTAGT. CDR3 amino acids: CASSNTGDTEAFF. Written as DNA, the CDR3 is TGTGCCAGCAGTAACACGGGGGACACTGAAGCTTTCTTT.

The CDR3 region is CASSLMLAGVREKLFF. CDR3 in DNA: TGTGCCAGCAGTTTAATGTTGGCAGGGGTTCGTGAAAAACTGTTTTTT. The V call is TRBV28, the J call TRBJ1-4; perhaps TRBD1 as D (6 bases). The germline V gene has CDR1 MDHEN and CDR2 SYDVKM. The CDR3 is 16 residues long. Trimming cost V 2 bases and J 7 bases, with 17 bases left between them.

The chain joins TRBV5-4 to TRBJ1-4; no definite D call. V was shortened by 1 base and J by 5 bases, with 18 bases between the two germline ends. Germline-derived CDR1 and CDR2 are SGHNT and YYREEE (reference sequence). The CDR3 has 17 residues. CDR3: CASSLRMGGGSNEKLFF. The CDR3 DNA reads TGTGCCAGCAGCTTGAGGATGGGCGGAGGGTCCAATGAAAAACTGTTTTTT.

The table lists this clone with a count of one. This chain links TRBV6-6 with TRBJ1-4; 7 bases match TRBD1. The CDR3 loop spans 15 amino acids. Germline loops: CDR1 MNHNY, CDR2 SVGAGI (reference sequence). The junction had 11 bases not matched to a gene; V was cut back by 5 bases and J by 8 bases. CDR3 in DNA: TGTGCCAGCAGTGATAGTAAGGGGGCTCGGGAAAAACTGTTTTTT. It encodes CASSDSKGAREKLFF.